These T cell receptor beta chains were read from a single sample in a study of cytomegalovirus exposure and HLA in healthy donors. Assay: immunoSEQ multiplex PCR; the TCRdb copy retains only in-frame clones and omits some. The sample lists over 120,000 clones, 70% occurring once. Sequenced: PBMCs. These receptors were collected from a woman aged 60 to 75 in good health and CMV-seropositive. Both conserved end residues are part of each CDR3. The order of the fields is J gene, clone size, V gene, D gene, CDR3 protein, CDR3 DNA. A D gene is named only where the DNA matches it firmly. A clone size is listed for some rows: how often the clone was seen (once, few, many), or a class if it is expanded.

>TRBJ2-3|few|TRBV5-1|TRBD2
CASSSFMTSGGTDTQYF
TGCGCCAGCAGCTCCTTTATGACTAGCGGGGGCACAGATACGCAGTATTTT
>TRBJ2-3|NA|TRBV6-1|TRBD2
CASSVISGRGDTQYF
TGTGCCAGCAGTGTTATTAGCGGGAGGGGAGATACGCAGTATTTT
>TRBJ1-5|NA|TRBV6-6|NA
CASSYYRQPQHF
TGTGCCAGCAGTTACTACAGGCAGCCCCAGCATTTT
>TRBJ2-7|few|TRBV5-1|NA
CASSLAGTSYEQYF
TGCGCCAGCAGCCTCGCCGGGACATCCTACGAGCAGTACTTC
>TRBJ1-2|NA|TRBV28|NA
CASTIHDYSYGYTF
TGTGCCAGCACCATTCATGACTATTCCTATGGCTACACCTTC
>TRBJ2-7|NA|TRBV28|NA
CASYDRTLGWEYF
TGTGCCAGCTATGACAGGACACTTGGGTGGGAGTACTTC
>TRBJ2-7|NA|TRBV25-1|TRBD1
CASSSGTGLYEQYF
TGTGCCAGCTCATCCGGGACAGGGCTATACGAGCAGTACTTC
>TRBJ2-1|NA|TRBV9|TRBD2
CASSTSGLYNEQFF
TGTGCCAGCAGCACTAGCGGTCTCTACAATGAGCAGTTCTTC
>TRBJ2-5|NA|TRBV2|TRBD1
CATGQVQETQYF
TGTGCCACCGGACAGGTCCAAGAGACCCAGTACTTC
>TRBJ1-1|NA|TRBV5-1|NA
CASSLGVRQGDTEAFF
TGCGCCAGCAGCTTGGGGGTAAGGCAGGGTGACACTGAAGCTTTCTTT
>TRBJ2-5|NA|TRBV7-2|TRBD1
CASSFGTGVQETQYF
TGTGCCAGCAGCTTCGGGACAGGGGTTCAAGAGACCCAGTACTTC
>TRBJ2-1|NA|TRBV19|NA
CASSIPWTTSEQFF
TGTGCCAGTAGTATTCCCTGGACAACCAGTGAGCAGTTCTTC
>TRBJ2-3|NA|TRBV28|NA
CASSLRGRGTDTQYF
TGTGCCAGCAGTTTACGGGGGAGAGGCACAGATACGCAGTATTTT
>TRBJ2-7|NA|TRBV7-2|NA
CASSSRENYEQYF
TGTGCCAGCAGCTCCAGGGAAAACTACGAGCAGTACTTC
>TRBJ2-1|NA|TRBV10-3|TRBD2
CAISDITSGTGEQFF
TGTGCCATCAGTGACATAACTAGCGGGACGGGAGAGCAGTTCTTC
>TRBJ1-2|NA|TRBV27|NA
CASRVRWGRQGYTF
TGTGCCAGCAGGGTAAGATGGGGGCGACAAGGCTACACCTTC
>TRBJ1-1|NA|TRBV11-2|NA
CASSLSGGQEAFF
TGTGCCAGCAGCCTTAGCGGGGGGCAGGAAGCTTTCTTT
>TRBJ1-2|once|TRBV28|NA
CASSPGAYGYTF
TGTGCCAGCAGCCCAGGTGCCTATGGCTACACCTTC
>TRBJ1-2|NA|TRBV7-8|TRBD1
CASSQTGTGARVGGYTF
TGTGCCAGCAGCCAGACCGGGACAGGGGCACGAGTTGGTGGCTACACCTTC
>TRBJ1-1|NA|TRBV19|TRBD1
CASETGDRGNTEAFF
TGTGCCAGTGAGACAGGGGATCGCGGGAACACTGAAGCTTTCTTT
>TRBJ1-4|once|TRBV7-2|TRBD1
CASSPDLTGGYSEKLFF
TGTGCCAGCAGCCCCGACCTTACAGGGGGTTATAGTGAAAAACTGTTTTTT
>TRBJ1-5|NA|TRBV6-4|NA
CASSDGPNQPQHF
TGTGCCAGCAGTGACGGCCCCAATCAGCCCCAGCATTTT